The 10 T cell receptor beta chains below all came from one sample that was sequenced in a study of beta chain features in type 1 diabetes. Expressed TCRB transcripts were sequenced after all isolated RNA was converted to cDNA. The data were produced by immunoSEQ multiplex PCR, yet TCRdb's version contains in-frame clones alone and is incomplete. Of 620,000 or so clones listed, roughly a sixth were seen once; the top ten hold 0.07% to 0.095%. Input material: naive CD4+ T cells from blood. Receptors originate from a man aged 18 to 30 in good health.

A few counts support this clone. The chain has TRBV7-2 and TRBJ2-5; TRBD2 matches at 11 bases. V lost 5 bases and J lost 2; bases outside the gene matches: 7. CDR1 is SGHTA and CDR2 is FQGNSA in the germline V gene. This CDR3 region has 16 residues. In nucleotides, the CDR3 is TGTGCCAGCAGCGAGGGGCCTAGCGGGGGGCAAGAGACCCAGTACTTC. Its protein product is CASSEGPSGGQETQYF.

A few counts support this clone. The chain is built from TRBV5-1 and TRBJ2-3, with D unresolved. The CDR3 has 14 amino acids. CDR1 and CDR2 from the germline V gene are SGHRS and YFSETQ. The ends were cut back, 3 bases at V and 0 bases at J, with 8 bases in the middle. The CDR3 DNA follows: TGCGCCAGCAGCTCTGCACTGAGCACAGATACGCAGTATTTT. Its protein product is CASSSALSTDTQYF.

This clone turned up a few times. The J gene is TRBJ2-3, the V gene TRBV25-1; D not certain. CDR3 length equals 14 residues. Trimming shortened V by 4 bases and J by 0 bases, and 8 bases separated the two germline ends. CDR1 and CDR2 from the germline V gene are MGHDK and SYGVNS. CDR3 protein: CASSVVTSTDTQYF. The CDR3 DNA is TGTGCCAGCAGTGTGGTGACAAGCACAGATACGCAGTATTTT.

The genes are TRBV5-4 and TRBJ1-2; tentative D call: TRBD1 (6 bases). V gave up 1 base and J gave up 2 bases, with 9 bases separating them. Germline CDR1 and CDR2: SGHNT and YYREEE (reference sequence). The CDR3 has 14 residues. CDR3 loop: CASSLSGQNYGYTF. In DNA form, the CDR3 reads TGTGCCAGCAGCTTGTCGGGACAAAACTATGGCTACACCTTC.

V usage is TRBV2 and J usage is TRBJ1-4; no definite D call. Germline V CDR1 and CDR2: SNHLY, FYNNEI. The ends were cut back, 6 bases at V and 8 bases at J, with 16 bases in the middle. The CDR3 length is 14 residues. Written as DNA, the CDR3 is TGTGCCAGCAGGGAAACCGCGGTTAAGGAAAAACTGTTTTTT. This sequence encodes CASRETAVKEKLFF.

The chain combines TRBV6-5 with TRBJ1-1; 7 bases fit TRBD1. V dropped 2 bases and J dropped 1; count of bases not matched to a gene: 4. CDR1 and CDR2 from the germline V gene are MNHEY and SVGAGI. This CDR3 has 15 amino acids. CDR3 sequence: CASSYGTAKNTEAFF. The DNA for the CDR3 is TGTGCCAGCAGTTACGGGACAGCGAAGAACACTGAAGCTTTCTTT.

This clone showed up just a few times. This chain uses TRBV18 with TRBJ1-1; D not resolved. The germline V gene has CDR1 KGHSH and CDR2 LQKENI. V was pared by 3 bases and J by 3 bases, with 17 bases between. The CDR3 is 16 amino acids. The CDR3 region has the DNA TGTGCCAGCTCACCTCAGTCGACGGGAATGTACACTGAAGCTTTCTTT. It specifies CASSPQSTGMYTEAFF.

This clone was observed a handful of times. This rearrangement joins TRBV9 to TRBJ2-5; 11 nucleotides agree with TRBD1. CDR1 is SGDLS and CDR2 is YYNGEE in the germline V gene. The ends lost 3 bases at V and 4 bases at J; junction bases unmatched: 5. The CDR3 length is 15 residues. CDR3 in DNA: TGTGCCAGCAGCGGACGGACAGGGGGCAGAGAGACCCAGTACTTC. Its translation: CASSGRTGGRETQYF. Drawing the rest from reference TRBV9 and TRBJ2-5, the complete variable domain is DSGVTQTPKHLITATGQRVTLRCSPRSGDLSVYWYQQSLDQGLQFLIQYYNGEERAKGNILERFSAQQFPDLHSELNLSSLELGDSALYFCASSGRTGGRETQYFGPGTRLLVL.

V usage is TRBV2 and J usage is TRBJ2-1, with TRBD2 identical over 7 bases. The J segment lost 8 bases and the V segment lost 6 bases, leaving 10 bases of the junction unmatched. The CDR3 totals 14 residues. From germline, CDR1 is SNHLY and CDR2 FYNNEI. The CDR3, as DNA: TGTGCCAGCAGATCCCTCACGGGGGGTGATGAGCAGTTCTTC. Protein product: CASRSLTGGDEQFF.

The rearrangement joins TRBV27 to TRBJ2-3; TRBD1 might be the D (5 bases). The V end lost 0 bases, the J end lost 0 bases, and 10 bases lay between the germline ends. The CDR3 totals 16 residues. CDR1 and CDR2 from the germline V gene are MNHEY and SMNVEV (reference sequence). CDR3 in DNA: TGTGCCAGCAGTTTATCGAACCCAGGGAGCACAGATACGCAGTATTTT. Its protein is CASSLSNPGSTDTQYF.